This passage covers 16 T cell receptor beta chains from one sample sequenced in a study of CXCR3-negative and CXCR3-positive naive CD8 T cells. Whole-study results and caveats: Compared with CXCR3-negative naive cells, CXCR3-positive naive cells showed more hydrophobic TRB CDR3s.

5' RACE that incorporated UMI labels was used to prepare the TRB cDNA libraries. TCRdb reprocessed the 5' RACE reads, keeping one entry per CDR3 protein, no DNA. This sample's table reports approximately 89,000 distinct CDR3 sequences. No antigen is known for these receptors. Sequenced material: naive CXCR3+ CD8+ T cells from blood. Documented subset: CD45RO-CCR7+CD27+CD95- naive CD8+ T cells expressing CXCR3 (TNR3+). Receptors originate from a human donor in good health. Some clones in this sample may be carry-over from other donors' samples.

The chain carries TRBV23-1 and TRBJ1-4. Being an ORF, TRBV23-1 has a function that is uncertain. The CDR3 sequence is 15 residues long. This chain's CDR3 is CASSQSGFLDEKLFF.

The chain is built from TRBV29-1 and TRBJ2-1; the TCRdb D gene call, TRBD2, has no DNA to confirm it. Germline V gene lookup returns CDR1 SQVTM and CDR2 ANQGSEA. The CDR3 extends over 18 amino acids. The CDR3 sequence: CSVVGIADRVPLYNEQFF.

This chain connects TRBV27 to TRBJ1-1. Germline CDR1 and CDR2: MNHEY and SMNVEV (reference sequence). The CDR3 sequence is 13 residues long. This CDR3 is CASSLSTTSEAFF.

The rearrangement uses TRBV15 and TRBJ1-4. CDR3 length: 15 residues. From germline, CDR1 is LNHNV and CDR2 YYDKDF (reference sequence). CDR3 protein: CATSNTVGPNEKLFF.

The chain couples TRBV6-5 to TRBJ2-7; TCRdb outputs TRBD1, but without DNA this stays unchecked. Germline CDR1 and CDR2: MNHEY and SVGAGI. The CDR3 runs to 13 residues. This CDR3 reads CASRAGRGDEQYF.

The V and J genes are TRBV6-6 and TRBJ1-4. Looked up from germline, CDR1 is MNHNY and CDR2 is SVGAGI (reference sequence). The CDR3 consists of 16 residues. This CDR3 is CASSYSRTEINEKLSF.

The chain employs TRBV4-1 and TRBJ2-7. The CDR3 runs to 15 residues. CDR1 and CDR2 (germline): MGHRA, YSYEKL. CDR3 sequence: CASSQVLGGNYEQYF.

This chain uses TRBV27 with TRBJ2-5; the TCRdb D gene call, TRBD1, has no DNA to confirm it. This CDR3 contains 14 residues. CDR1 and CDR2 (germline): MNHEY, SMNVEV (reference sequence). CDR3 loop: CASSLSGTAETQYF.

The genes are TRBV6-2 or TRBV6-3 and TRBJ1-1. Germline CDR1 MNHEY, CDR2 SVGEGT. This CDR3 has 14 amino acids. This CDR3 is CASSAAGGNTEAFF.

The V gene is TRBV7-9, the J gene TRBJ1-2; the TRBD1 assignment by TCRdb is unverifiable without DNA. The CDR3 sequence is 15 residues long. CDR1 is SEHNR and CDR2 is FQNEAQ in the germline V gene (reference sequence). CDR3 residues: CASSLLEDRARGYTF.

The chain uses TRBV14 and TRBJ2-2; TCRdb's D gene call, TRBD1, goes unchecked for lack of DNA. The CDR3 is made up of 12 amino acids. Germline lookup yields CDR1 SGHDN and CDR2 FVKESK. The CDR3 spells CASSHPPEELFF.

The rearrangement joins TRBV29-1 to TRBJ1-2. This CDR3 has 11 residues. Germline V gives CDR1 SQVTM, CDR2 ANQGSEA. This chain's CDR3 is CSARLDYGYTF.

The genes are TRBV9 and TRBJ1-2. Per germline, CDR1 SGDLS and CDR2 YYNGEE. This CDR3 has 12 amino acids. The CDR3 spells CASSVVRQGYTF.

The genes are TRBV7-2 and TRBJ2-3. CDR1 is SGHTA and CDR2 is FQGNSA in the germline V gene. The CDR3 extends over 15 amino acids. CDR3 protein: CASSLGLASTDTQYF.

The chain joins TRBV7-2 to TRBJ2-7; with no DNA, the TCRdb D assignment of TRBD2 cannot be verified. This CDR3 is 17 amino acids long. CDR1 and CDR2 (germline): SGHTA, FQGNSA. This CDR3 reads CASSSWSRSSGEYEQYF.

This chain connects TRBV28 to TRBJ2-3; the D gene TCRdb calls, TRBD1, cannot be checked with no DNA. The CDR3 extends over 15 amino acids. CDR1 is MDHEN, CDR2 SYDVKM, per germline. CDR3 region: CASSRRGGWRDTQYF.